The 10 T cell receptor beta chains below were found in one sample sequenced in a study of CD8 T cells in Susac syndrome. With random hexamers, about 0.5 to 1 ug RNA was reverse transcribed. TCRdb processed the immunoSEQ multiplex PCR reads anew with MiXCR; each CDR3 protein has one entry. The table shows 150,000 to 190,000 distinct CDR3 sequences, with just under 97% occurring only once. Sequenced sample: CD8+ T cells from PBMCs. All receptors come from a human donor with multiple sclerosis.

V and J are TRBV18 and TRBJ2-2; D might be TRBD1 or TRBD2, each matching 5 bases. V lost 6 bases and J 2 bases, leaving 16 bases between the germline ends. From germline, CDR1 is KGHSH and CDR2 LQKENI. The CDR3 covers 16 residues. The CDR3 spells CASSYGAHRNTGELFF. DNA for the CDR3: TGTGCCAGCTCTTACGGGGCACACCGTAACACCGGGGAGCTGTTTTTT.

This chain connects TRBV29-1 to TRBJ1-1; D is unclear. Germline V gives CDR1 SQVTM, CDR2 ANQGSEA. Trimming shortened V by 4 bases and J by 4 bases, and 10 bases separated the two germline ends. The CDR3 totals 12 residues. As DNA, the CDR3 is TGCAGCGTTGCCCCGGGGAGCACTGAAGCTTTCTTT. Translation gives CSVAPGSTEAFF.

The rearrangement uses TRBV2 and TRBJ2-4; TRBD1 is a possible D gene (7 bases). Germline assignment: CDR1 SNHLY and CDR2 FYNNEI. The CDR3 is made up of 16 amino acids. V was clipped by 3 bases and J by 1 base, with 13 bases between them. CDR3: CASSDSEGAAKNIQYF. The CDR3 bases are TGTGCCAGCAGTGACTCGGAGGGGGCGGCCAAAAACATTCAGTACTTC. Together with reference TRBV2 and TRBJ2-4, the CDR3 gives the full variable domain: EPEVTQTPSHQVTQMGQEVILRCVPISNHLYFYWYRQILGQKVEFLVSFYNNEISEKSEIFDDQFSVERPDGSNFTLKIRSTKLEDSAMYFCASSDSEGAAKNIQYFGAGTRLSVL.

This CDR3 is CASSSGTSEKLFF. As DNA, the CDR3 is TGTGCCAGCTCCTCAGGGACGAGCGAAAAACTGTTTTTT. The chain is built from TRBV13 and TRBJ1-4, with D perhaps matching TRBD1 (5 bases). Trimming left V 8 bases short and J 8 bases short, with 15 bases between. CDR1 is PRHDT and CDR2 is FYEKMQ in the germline V gene (reference sequence). The CDR3 spans 13 residues.

The chain employs TRBV4-1 and TRBJ2-3; no reliable D call. V was clipped by 1 base and J by 5 bases, with 7 bases between them. The length of the CDR3 is 13 residues. Germline CDR1 reads MGHRA; CDR2 reads YSYEKL. The CDR3 protein is CASSQGGEDTQYF. The DNA of the CDR3 is TGCGCCAGCAGCCAAGGTGGGGAAGATACGCAGTATTTT.

The chain links TRBV20-1 to TRBJ2-1; 10 bases align to TRBD2. The CDR3 sequence is 17 residues long. The V gene's germline CDR1 is DFQATT and CDR2 SNEGSKA (reference sequence). With 0 bases clipped from V and 4 bases from J, the junction kept 9 bases outside the gene matches. The CDR3 DNA reads as TGCAGTGCTAGAGATACGGCTAGCGGGGGCCTGTACAATGAGCAGTTCTTC. Its protein is CSARDTASGGLYNEQFF.

This clonotype was counted a single time. This rearrangement joins TRBV18 to TRBJ1-1; D gene unclear. The CDR3 has 15 residues. Looked up from germline, CDR1 is KGHSH and CDR2 is LQKENI. Trimming shortened V by 2 bases and J by 1 base, and 11 bases separated the two germline ends. The CDR3 sequence: CASSPSDLPNTEAFF. CDR3 nucleotide sequence: TGTGCCAGCTCACCAAGCGACCTGCCGAACACTGAAGCTTTCTTT. Using reference TRBV18 and TRBJ1-1 for the parts outside the CDR3, the full variable domain is NAGVMQNPRHLVRRRGQEARLRCSPMKGHSHVYWYRQLPEEGLKFMVYLQKENIIDESGMPKERFSAEFPKEGPSILRIQQVVRGDSAAYFCASSPSDLPNTEAFFGQGTRLTVV.

The CDR3 region has the DNA TGCAGCGTCTACGGGGGAAACACCATATATTTT. Its protein is CSVYGGNTIYF. V gene TRBV29-1 combines with J gene TRBJ1-3; no reliable D call. The CDR3 is 11 amino acids. Trimming took off 6 bases at V and 4 bases at J, with 7 bases between the two ends. Germline V gene sequence: CDR1 SQVTM, CDR2 ANQGSEA.

The chain is built from TRBV20-1 and TRBJ2-1; D is possibly TRBD1 or TRBD2 (5 bases each). V lost 3 bases, J lost 2 bases, and 20 bases lay in between. Germline V gives CDR1 DFQATT, CDR2 SNEGSKA (reference sequence). CDR3 length: 17 amino acids. The CDR3 coding sequence is TGCAGTGCTAGTGGGGACGGGGCGAGGCAGACCTACAATGAGCAGTTCTTC. This gives the protein CSASGDGARQTYNEQFF.

CDR3 region: CSVLETEAFF. CDR3 nucleotide sequence: TGCAGCGTACTCGAGACTGAAGCTTTCTTT. This rearrangement joins TRBV29-1 to TRBJ1-1; D gene ambiguous. CDR3 length: 10 residues. The germline CDR1 and CDR2 sequences are SQVTM and ANQGSEA. Trimming shortened V by 6 bases and J by 5 bases, and 7 bases separated the two germline ends.